The sequence of this T cell receptor beta chain was determined in a study of Graves' ophthalmopathy and Graves' hyperthyroidism. Study information: Peripheral blood was gathered at first diagnosis, ahead of any treatment whatsoever. Study-wide points: Detection in blood was also observed for most expanded thyroid clonotypes above 0.001 frequency. Sensitivity reached approximately 71% and specificity approximately 72% when the model predicted ophthalmopathy progression.

This clonotype was counted at least ten times. Antigen unknown. Researchers took RNA transcripts and amplified TCR beta CDR3 regions from them. A first-round RT-PCR used HTBI primers, followed by a second-round multiplex PCR. TCRdb analysed the multiplex PCR reads with MiXCR anew, one entry per CDR3 protein. The sample lists about 620,000 distinct CDR3 sequences, 22% occurring once. Trimming took 5 bases from V and 5 from J; bases not matched to a gene: 16. Germline CDR1 reads SGDLS; CDR2 reads YYNGEE. The length of the CDR3 is 17 residues. The receptor was isolated from a woman under 30 with stable Graves' hyperthyroidism. Some clones in this sample may be carry-over from other donors' samples. The chain has TRBV9 and TRBJ2-7; 10 nucleotides align to TRBD2. The specimen was peripheral blood. The CDR3 DNA reads as TGTGCCAGCAGAGAAGAGCCCCTAGCGGGAGACTTCGACGAGCAGTACTTC. Its protein product is CASREEPLAGDFDEQYF.